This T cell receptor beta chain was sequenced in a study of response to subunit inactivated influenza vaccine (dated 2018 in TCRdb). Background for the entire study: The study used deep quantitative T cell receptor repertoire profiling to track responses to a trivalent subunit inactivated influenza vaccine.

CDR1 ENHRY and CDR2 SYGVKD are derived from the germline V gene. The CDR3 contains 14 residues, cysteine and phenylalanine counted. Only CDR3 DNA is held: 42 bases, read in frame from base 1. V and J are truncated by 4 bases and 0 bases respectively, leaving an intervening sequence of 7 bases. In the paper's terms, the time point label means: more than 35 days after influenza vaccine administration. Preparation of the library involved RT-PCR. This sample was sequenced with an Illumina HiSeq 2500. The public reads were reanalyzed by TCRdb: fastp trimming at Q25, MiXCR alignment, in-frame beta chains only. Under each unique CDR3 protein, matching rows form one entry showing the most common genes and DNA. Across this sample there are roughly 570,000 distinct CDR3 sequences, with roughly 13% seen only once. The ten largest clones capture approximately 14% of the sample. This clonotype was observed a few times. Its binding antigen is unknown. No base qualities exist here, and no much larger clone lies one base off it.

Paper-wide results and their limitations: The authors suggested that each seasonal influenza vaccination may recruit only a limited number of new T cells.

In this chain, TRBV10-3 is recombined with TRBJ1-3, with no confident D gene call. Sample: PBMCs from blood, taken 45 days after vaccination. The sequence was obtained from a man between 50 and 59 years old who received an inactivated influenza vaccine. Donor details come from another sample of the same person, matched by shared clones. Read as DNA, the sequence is TGTGCCATCAGTGGAACCAGCTCTGGAAACACCATATATTTT. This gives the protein CAISGTSSGNTIYF.